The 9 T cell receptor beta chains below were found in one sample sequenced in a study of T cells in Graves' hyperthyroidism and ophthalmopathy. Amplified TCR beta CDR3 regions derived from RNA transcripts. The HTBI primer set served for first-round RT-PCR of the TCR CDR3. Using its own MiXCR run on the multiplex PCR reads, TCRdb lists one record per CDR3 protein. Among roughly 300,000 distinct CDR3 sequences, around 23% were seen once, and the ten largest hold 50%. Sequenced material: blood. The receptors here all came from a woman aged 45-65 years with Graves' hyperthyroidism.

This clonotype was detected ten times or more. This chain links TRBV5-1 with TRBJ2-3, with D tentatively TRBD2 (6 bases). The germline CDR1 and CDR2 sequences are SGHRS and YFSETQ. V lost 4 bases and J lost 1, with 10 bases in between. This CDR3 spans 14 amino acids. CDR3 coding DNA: TGCGCCAGCAGCCCGGGGGAAGGCACAGATACGCAGTATTTT. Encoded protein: CASSPGEGTDTQYF. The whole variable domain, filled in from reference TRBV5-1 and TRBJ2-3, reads KAGVTQTPRYLIKTRGQQVTLSCSPISGHRSVSWYQQTPGQGLQFLFEYFSETQRNKGNFPGRFSGRQFSNSRSEMNVSTLELGDSALYLCASSPGEGTDTQYFGPGTRLTVL.

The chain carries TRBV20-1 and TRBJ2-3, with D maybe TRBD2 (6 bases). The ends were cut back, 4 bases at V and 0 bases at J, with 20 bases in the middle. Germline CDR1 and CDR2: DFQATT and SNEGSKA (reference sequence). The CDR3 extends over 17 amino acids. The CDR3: CSAKRPGAGLSTDTQYF. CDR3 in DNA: TGCAGTGCTAAGAGACCCGGGGCGGGGCTAAGCACAGATACGCAGTATTTT.

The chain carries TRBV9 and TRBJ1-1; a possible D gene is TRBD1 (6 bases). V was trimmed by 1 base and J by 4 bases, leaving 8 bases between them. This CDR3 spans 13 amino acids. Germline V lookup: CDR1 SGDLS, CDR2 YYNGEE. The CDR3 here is CASSVLQGTEAFF. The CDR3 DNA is TGTGCCAGCAGCGTACTACAGGGCACTGAAGCTTTCTTT.

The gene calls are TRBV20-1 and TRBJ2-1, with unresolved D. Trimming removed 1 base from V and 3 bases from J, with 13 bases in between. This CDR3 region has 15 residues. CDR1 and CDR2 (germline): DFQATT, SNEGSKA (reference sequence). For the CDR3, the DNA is TGCAGTGCTAGAGCTGTCCACGGAAGCTACAATGAGCAGTTCTTC. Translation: CSARAVHGSYNEQFF.

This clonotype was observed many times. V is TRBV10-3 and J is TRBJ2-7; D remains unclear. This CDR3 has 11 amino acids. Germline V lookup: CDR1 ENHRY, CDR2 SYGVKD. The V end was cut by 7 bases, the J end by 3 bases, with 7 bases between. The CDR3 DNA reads TGTGCCATCAAACAGAGCTACGAGCAGTACTTC. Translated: CAIKQSYEQYF.

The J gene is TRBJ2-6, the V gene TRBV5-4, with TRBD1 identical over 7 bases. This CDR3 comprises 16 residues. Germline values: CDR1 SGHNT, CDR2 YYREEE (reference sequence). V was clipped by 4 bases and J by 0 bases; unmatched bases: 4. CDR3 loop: CASSADRPSGANVLTF. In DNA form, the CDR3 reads TGTGCCAGCAGCGCGGACAGGCCCTCTGGGGCCAACGTCCTGACTTTC.

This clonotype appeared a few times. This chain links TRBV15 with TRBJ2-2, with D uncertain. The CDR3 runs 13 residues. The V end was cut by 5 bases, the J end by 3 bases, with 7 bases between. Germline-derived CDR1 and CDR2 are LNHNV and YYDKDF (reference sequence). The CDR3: CATSPPYTGELFF. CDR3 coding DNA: TGTGCCACCAGCCCTCCGTACACCGGGGAGCTGTTTTTT.

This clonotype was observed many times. CDR3 loop: CASSRSGTSGSSEQYF. The CDR3 DNA is TGTGCCAGCAGCCGAAGCGGGACTAGCGGGAGTAGCGAGCAGTACTTC. The chain employs TRBV27 and TRBJ2-7, with TRBD2 matching over 14 bases. CDR1 and CDR2 (germline): MNHEY, SMNVEV (reference sequence). Germline trimming cut 6 bases from V and 6 bases from J; bases unmatched to any gene: 10. The CDR3 consists of 16 residues.

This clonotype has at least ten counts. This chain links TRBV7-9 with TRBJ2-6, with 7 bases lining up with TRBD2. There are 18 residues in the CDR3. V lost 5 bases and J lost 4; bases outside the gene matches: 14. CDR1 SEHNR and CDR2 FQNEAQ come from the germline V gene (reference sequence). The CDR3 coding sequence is TGTGCCAGCAGCCCTATCGGGGAGGGCCGAGCGGGGGCCAACGTCCTGACTTTC. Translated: CASSPIGEGRAGANVLTF.